Listed below are T cell receptor beta chains from one sample, sequenced in a study of cytomegalovirus exposure and HLA in healthy donors. Assay used: immunoSEQ multiplex PCR; TCRdb lists only in-frame clones, some missing. This table holds 100,000 to 150,000 clones, around four fifths found once. Input material: PBMCs. The receptor source for this set is a boy aged 5-17 years in good health and CMV-seronegative. Both conserved end residues are part of each CDR3. A D gene is named only where the DNA matches it firmly. Only part of the rows carry a size: once, few, many, or a class if the clone is expanded.

CDR3 protein: CASSRGADTQYF
CDR3 DNA: TGTGCCAGCAGCAGGGGCGCAGATACGCAGTATTTT
J gene: TRBJ2-3
clone size: .
V gene: TRBV6-5
D gene: .

CDR3 protein: CATSLLPQETNTGELFF
CDR3 DNA: TGTGCCACCAGCTTGTTACCACAGGAAACGAACACCGGGGAGCTGTTTTTT
J gene: TRBJ2-2
clone size: .
V gene: TRBV15
D gene: .

CDR3 protein: CASGGGGEPRFF
CDR3 DNA: TGTGCTAGTGGGGGGGGTGGGGAGCCCCGGTTCTTC
J gene: TRBJ2-1
clone size: .
V gene: TRBV12-5
D gene: .

CDR3 protein: CASSFHSPGTSGRYQETQYF
CDR3 DNA: TGTGCCAGCAGCTTTCACTCTCCCGGGACTAGCGGGAGGTACCAAGAGACCCAGTACTTC
J gene: TRBJ2-5
clone size: .
V gene: TRBV7-6
D gene: TRBD2

CDR3 protein: CASSEWATDQPQHF
CDR3 DNA: TGTGCCAGTAGCGAATGGGCCACTGATCAGCCCCAGCATTTT
J gene: TRBJ1-5
clone size: .
V gene: TRBV19
D gene: .

CDR3 protein: CASSPIAGDEQFF
CDR3 DNA: TGTGCCAGCAGCCCCATAGCGGGGGATGAGCAGTTCTTC
J gene: TRBJ2-1
clone size: .
V gene: TRBV4-2
D gene: TRBD2

CDR3 protein: CASSYEGATDTQYF
CDR3 DNA: TGTGCCAGCAGTTACGAAGGGGCCACAGATACGCAGTATTTT
J gene: TRBJ2-3
clone size: .
V gene: TRBV6-5
D gene: .

CDR3 protein: CASTFLTGEFEKLFF
CDR3 DNA: TGTGCCAGCACTTTCTTGACAGGGGAGTTCGAAAAACTGTTTTTT
J gene: TRBJ1-4
clone size: .
V gene: TRBV6-1
D gene: TRBD1

CDR3 protein: CASSERGPGGYTF
CDR3 DNA: TGTGCCAGCAGTGAAAGGGGCCCCGGGGGCTACACCTTC
J gene: TRBJ1-2
clone size: few
V gene: TRBV6-4
D gene: .

CDR3 protein: CSVERGGNTEAFF
CDR3 DNA: TGCAGCGTTGAAAGGGGAGGGAACACTGAAGCTTTCTTT
J gene: TRBJ1-1
clone size: few
V gene: TRBV29-1
D gene: .

CDR3 protein: CASREDRAFNGYTF
CDR3 DNA: TGTGCCAGCCGGGAGGACAGGGCTTTCAATGGCTACACCTTC
J gene: TRBJ1-2
clone size: .
V gene: TRBV25-1
D gene: TRBD1

CDR3 protein: CAWSVPGIDTGELFF
CDR3 DNA: TGTGCCTGGAGTGTACCCGGGATTGACACCGGGGAGCTGTTTTTT
J gene: TRBJ2-2
clone size: .
V gene: TRBV30
D gene: .

CDR3 protein: CASRSRTTLSGANVLTF
CDR3 DNA: TGCGCCAGCAGATCGAGGACTACCTTGTCTGGGGCCAACGTCCTGACTTTC
J gene: TRBJ2-6
clone size: .
V gene: TRBV10-1
D gene: .

CDR3 protein: CASRGWTGGGETQYF
CDR3 DNA: TGTGCCAGCAGGGGTTGGACAGGGGGTGGGGAGACCCAGTACTTC
J gene: TRBJ2-5
clone size: once
V gene: TRBV27
D gene: TRBD1

CDR3 protein: CASSVDTGKATEAFF
CDR3 DNA: TGTGCCAGCAGCGTAGACACAGGAAAAGCCACTGAAGCTTTCTTT
J gene: TRBJ1-1
clone size: .
V gene: TRBV9
D gene: .

CDR3 protein: CASSFGQGFSNEQFF
CDR3 DNA: TGTGCCAGCAGTTTCGGGCAGGGATTCAGCAATGAGCAGTTCTTC
J gene: TRBJ2-1
clone size: .
V gene: TRBV27
D gene: .

CDR3 protein: CASSLIGQGSGEAFF
CDR3 DNA: TGTGCCAGCAGTCTAATCGGACAGGGATCCGGTGAAGCTTTCTTT
J gene: TRBJ1-1
clone size: .
V gene: TRBV27
D gene: TRBD1

CDR3 protein: CSVELGTRGNEQFF
CDR3 DNA: TGCAGCGTTGAATTAGGCACTAGGGGGAATGAGCAGTTCTTC
J gene: TRBJ2-1
clone size: .
V gene: TRBV29-1
D gene: .

CDR3 protein: CASSTHRDRGLDEQYF
CDR3 DNA: TGTGCCAGCAGTACCCACCGGGACAGGGGGCTCGACGAGCAGTACTTC
J gene: TRBJ2-7
clone size: .
V gene: TRBV27
D gene: TRBD1

CDR3 protein: CASSQDRSRTSYYGYTF
CDR3 DNA: TGTGCCAGCAGCCAAGATCGGTCCAGGACTTCCTACTATGGCTACACCTTC
J gene: TRBJ1-2
clone size: .
V gene: TRBV14
D gene: .

CDR3 protein: CASSQGDRVNTGELFF
CDR3 DNA: TGTGCCAGCAGCCAAGGGGACAGGGTAAACACCGGGGAGCTGTTTTTT
J gene: TRBJ2-2
clone size: .
V gene: TRBV4-2
D gene: TRBD1

CDR3 protein: CASSELRGQGYTF
CDR3 DNA: TGTGCCAGCAGTGAACTCCGAGGACAGGGCTACACCTTC
J gene: TRBJ1-2
clone size: .
V gene: TRBV2
D gene: .

CDR3 protein: CASSQSSNQPQHF
CDR3 DNA: TGTGCCAGCTCACAGAGTAGCAATCAGCCCCAGCATTTT
J gene: TRBJ1-5
clone size: .
V gene: TRBV18
D gene: .

CDR3 protein: CASSWAGSTDTQYF
CDR3 DNA: TGTGCCAGCAGCTGGGCGGGATCGACAGATACGCAGTATTTT
J gene: TRBJ2-3
clone size: .
V gene: TRBV7-9
D gene: .

CDR3 protein: CASSPGTGVTEAFF
CDR3 DNA: TGTGCCAGTAGTCCCGGGACAGGGGTTACTGAAGCTTTCTTT
J gene: TRBJ1-1
clone size: .
V gene: TRBV19
D gene: TRBD1

CDR3 protein: CASSSRLAANTGELFF
CDR3 DNA: TGTGCCAGCAGCTCCCGACTAGCGGCGAACACCGGGGAGCTGTTTTTT
J gene: TRBJ2-2
clone size: .
V gene: TRBV28
D gene: TRBD2

CDR3 protein: CASSLETSGSEQYF
CDR3 DNA: TGTGCCAGCAGCTTAGAGACTAGCGGGAGCGAGCAGTACTTC
J gene: TRBJ2-7
clone size: .
V gene: TRBV11-1
D gene: TRBD2

CDR3 protein: CASSLALGLQGGPQHF
CDR3 DNA: TGTGCCAGCAGCTTAGCGCTTGGGCTCCAAGGGGGACCCCAGCATTTT
J gene: TRBJ1-5
clone size: .
V gene: TRBV7-6
D gene: .

CDR3 protein: CASSLTSGRRDTQYF
CDR3 DNA: TGTGCCAGCAGTTTAACTAGCGGGAGAAGGGATACGCAGTATTTT
J gene: TRBJ2-3
clone size: once
V gene: TRBV2
D gene: TRBD2

CDR3 protein: CASSYRQGGLYTGELFF
CDR3 DNA: TGTGCCAGCAGCTACCGACAGGGGGGTCTGTACACCGGGGAGCTGTTTTTT
J gene: TRBJ2-2
clone size: few
V gene: TRBV7-9
D gene: TRBD1

CDR3 protein: CASSVEMNTEAFF
CDR3 DNA: TGTGCCAGCAGTGTGGAGATGAACACTGAAGCTTTCTTT
J gene: TRBJ1-1
clone size: .
V gene: TRBV6-1
D gene: .

CDR3 protein: CASSFGVAPYEQYF
CDR3 DNA: TGTGCCAGCAGTTTTGGAGTAGCGCCTTACGAGCAGTACTTC
J gene: TRBJ2-7
clone size: .
V gene: TRBV27
D gene: .

CDR3 protein: CASRISIRTEAFF
CDR3 DNA: TGTGCCAGCAGAATTAGTATCAGGACTGAAGCTTTCTTT
J gene: TRBJ1-1
clone size: few
V gene: TRBV6-5
D gene: .

CDR3 protein: CASSLGTLNTGELFF
CDR3 DNA: TGTGCCAGCAGCCTCGGGACACTAAACACCGGGGAGCTGTTTTTT
J gene: TRBJ2-2
clone size: .
V gene: TRBV7-2
D gene: .

CDR3 protein: CASSQNPPGGTDTQYF
CDR3 DNA: TGTGCCAGCAGTCAAAACCCTCCCGGGGGCACAGATACGCAGTATTTT
J gene: TRBJ2-3
clone size: .
V gene: TRBV27
D gene: .

CDR3 protein: CASSFRSGVADTQYF
CDR3 DNA: TGTGCCAGCAGTTTCCGCAGCGGGGTGGCAGATACGCAGTATTTT
J gene: TRBJ2-3
clone size: .
V gene: TRBV28
D gene: TRBD2

CDR3 protein: CATTDRAGWTEAFF
CDR3 DNA: TGTGCCACCACGGACAGGGCGGGTTGGACTGAAGCTTTCTTT
J gene: TRBJ1-1
clone size: .
V gene: TRBV19
D gene: TRBD1

CDR3 protein: CASSLASGTGRGETQYF
CDR3 DNA: TGTGCCAGCAGCTTGGCCAGCGGGACAGGGCGGGGGGAGACCCAGTACTTC
J gene: TRBJ2-5
clone size: .
V gene: TRBV5-4
D gene: TRBD1

CDR3 protein: CASSLEGASYEQYF
CDR3 DNA: TGCGCCAGCAGCTTGGAGGGGGCATCCTACGAGCAGTACTTC
J gene: TRBJ2-7
clone size: .
V gene: TRBV5-1
D gene: TRBD1

CDR3 protein: CASSLSGLPNTGELFF
CDR3 DNA: TGTGCCAGCAGTTTATCGGGACTACCGAACACCGGGGAGCTGTTTTTT
J gene: TRBJ2-2
clone size: few
V gene: TRBV27
D gene: TRBD2

CDR3 protein: CASSLGAGWEQYF
CDR3 DNA: TGCGCCAGCAGCTTGGGGGCAGGGTGGGAGCAGTACTTC
J gene: TRBJ2-7
clone size: .
V gene: TRBV5-1
D gene: .

CDR3 protein: CASSQAREGELFF
CDR3 DNA: TGCGCCAGCAGCCAAGCCCGGGAGGGGGAGCTGTTTTTT
J gene: TRBJ2-2
clone size: .
V gene: TRBV4-3
D gene: .

CDR3 protein: CASSVSPAGASDTQYF
CDR3 DNA: TGTGCCAGCAGCGTATCTCCGGCGGGAGCGTCGGATACGCAGTATTTT
J gene: TRBJ2-3
clone size: .
V gene: TRBV9
D gene: TRBD2

CDR3 protein: CASSQAGGNEQYF
CDR3 DNA: TGTGCCAGCAGTCAAGCGGGAGGGAACGAGCAGTACTTC
J gene: TRBJ2-7
clone size: .
V gene: TRBV6-5
D gene: TRBD2

CDR3 protein: CSVGETGSYGYTF
CDR3 DNA: TGCAGCGTTGGGGAGACAGGGTCCTATGGCTACACCTTC
J gene: TRBJ1-2
clone size: .
V gene: TRBV29-1
D gene: TRBD1

CDR3 protein: CASSYGRGITGELFF
CDR3 DNA: TGTGCCAGCAGTTACGGCAGGGGAATCACCGGGGAGCTGTTTTTT
J gene: TRBJ2-2
clone size: few
V gene: TRBV6-6
D gene: .